The rows below give T cell receptor beta chains drawn from one sample of a study of shared clonotypes between healthy human individuals. TCRdb's copy holds only in-frame clones and misses some; the assay was immunoSEQ multiplex PCR. The sample has approximately 2.5 million clones; roughly 93% are singletons. The sequencing sample was made of naive CD4+ T cells from PBMCs. Receptors originate from a young man in good health. Some clones in this sample may be carry-over from other donors' samples. The CDR3 runs from the conserved cysteine through the conserved F or W. The D gene is left open where the match is weak. Clone sizes are given selectively: once, few, many, or a class where the clone is expanded.

CDR3aa,CDR3nt,j_gene,d_gene,abundance,v_gene
CASSQGTGYEQYF,TGTGCCAGCAGTCAAGGGACAGGGTACGAGCAGTACTTC,TRBJ2-7,TRBD1,-,TRBV7-3
CASSYSSGTGELFF,TGTGCCAGCAGTTACTCGTCTGGCACCGGGGAGCTGTTTTTT,TRBJ2-2,-,-,TRBV6-5
CASRLKGVEQYF,TGTGCCAGCCGACTAAAAGGGGTCGAGCAGTACTTC,TRBJ2-7,-,-,TRBV25-1
CASSFTGTSGTSHEQFF,TGCGCCAGCAGCTTCACCGGGACTAGCGGTACCTCCCATGAGCAGTTCTTC,TRBJ2-1,TRBD2,-,TRBV5-1
CASSYIQDTQYF,TGTGCCAGCAGCTATATCCAAGATACGCAGTATTTT,TRBJ2-3,-,-,TRBV6-1
CAQEESGSSYNEQFF,TGTGCCCAGGAAGAGTCGGGAAGCTCCTACAATGAGCAGTTCTTC,TRBJ2-1,-,-,TRBV10-3
CASSRITRDSLAKNIQYF,TGCGCCAGCAGCCGGATAACCCGAGACTCCCTAGCCAAAAACATTCAGTACTTC,TRBJ2-4,-,once,TRBV4-1
CASSLGLAGLNTGELFF,TGCGCCAGCAGCTTGGGACTAGCGGGACTGAACACCGGGGAGCTGTTTTTT,TRBJ2-2,TRBD2,once,TRBV5-1
CASSQEGTSGTPQETQYF,TGTGCCAGCAGCCAAGAAGGGACTAGCGGTACTCCCCAAGAGACCCAGTACTTC,TRBJ2-5,TRBD2,-,TRBV4-2
CASSPGTGPGNTIYF,TGTGCCAGCTCACCAGGGACAGGGCCCGGAAACACCATATATTTT,TRBJ1-3,TRBD1,-,TRBV18
CASSPILASNEQFF,TGTGCCAGCAGTCCAATACTAGCGTCGAATGAGCAGTTCTTC,TRBJ2-1,TRBD2,-,TRBV27
CASSLAGSKSSYNEQFF,TGTGCCAGCAGCTTAGCGGGCAGCAAAAGCTCCTACAATGAGCAGTTCTTC,TRBJ2-1,-,-,TRBV7-7
CASSRGAGGSYNEQFF,TGTGCCAGCAGCAGAGGAGCGGGAGGCTCCTACAATGAGCAGTTCTTC,TRBJ2-1,TRBD2,-,TRBV5-4
CASRDPGHHEQYF,TGTGCCAGCAGGGACCCGGGACACCACGAGCAGTACTTC,TRBJ2-7,-,-,TRBV6-5